What follows are 24 T cell receptor beta chains derived from one specimen sequenced in a study of blood T cell repertoires in COVID-19. The repertoire was sequenced with immunoSEQ multiplex PCR; TCRdb's copy has only in-frame clones and lacks some. The data contain some 290,000 clones, about 88% of them singletons. The sequenced material came from peripheral blood. The receptors were sampled from a man aged 18 to 29 with active or convalescent COVID-19.

The gene calls are TRBV10-2 and TRBJ2-5; 8 bases align to TRBD1. The J segment lost 1 base and the V segment lost 4 bases, leaving 8 bases of the junction unmatched. The CDR3 consists of 16 residues. The germline gives CDR1 WSHSY, CDR2 SAAADI. CDR3 nucleotide sequence: TGCGCCAGCAGTGGCAGGGGGCGGGCTGGCCAAGAGACCCAGTACTTC. This encodes CASSGRGRAGQETQYF.

DNA for the CDR3: TGTGCCAGCAGCGATGGACTAGCCGCAGATACGCAGTATTTT. Translation gives CASSDGLAADTQYF. The V call is TRBV3-1 (or the pseudogene TRBV3-2), the J call TRBJ2-3; 8 nucleotides align to TRBD2. V was pared by 5 bases and J by 4 bases, with 5 bases of the junction left unmatched. The CDR3 covers 14 residues. Germline CDR1 and CDR2: LGHDT and YNNKEL (reference sequence).

J is TRBJ2-3 and V is TRBV13, with unresolved D. This CDR3 has 16 residues. V was pared by 7 bases and J by 0 bases, with 17 bases between. Germline V gene lookup returns CDR1 PRHDT and CDR2 FYEKMQ (reference sequence). The CDR3 DNA sequence: TGTGCCAGCACTAAAGACTCTCTCCCTAGCACAGATACGCAGTATTTT. Translated, it gives CASTKDSLPSTDTQYF.

The genes are TRBV18 and TRBJ1-1; the D is unclear. The CDR3 has 12 amino acids. V was pared by 8 bases and J by 3 bases, with 10 bases between. The germline CDR1 and CDR2 sequences are KGHSH and LQKENI. The CDR3 nucleotides read TGTGCCAGCGCCCCCGGGTACACTGAAGCTTTCTTT. Translated: CASAPGYTEAFF.

This chain links TRBV5-4 with TRBJ2-2; possible D gene TRBD2, 6 bases. Per the germline V gene, CDR1 is SGHNT and CDR2 is YYREEE (reference sequence). The V gene lost 4 bases and the J gene lost 6 bases, with 19 bases spanning the gap. This CDR3 is built from 16 residues. The DNA for the CDR3 is TGTGCCAGCAGCCCCTGGACTACTCCTGACGCCGGGGAGCTGTTTTTT. It yields the protein CASSPWTTPDAGELFF.

J is TRBJ2-1 and V is TRBV3-1 (or the pseudogene TRBV3-2); TRBD2 matches 8 bases. The length of the CDR3 is 12 residues. Germline V gene data show CDR1 as LGHDT and CDR2 as YNNKEL (reference sequence). Unmatched junction bases numbered 8, after V lost 4 bases and J lost 15 bases. This CDR3 is CASSRETGGWFF. CDR3 in DNA: TGTGCCAGCAGCCGAGAGACGGGGGGGTGGTTCTTC.

J is TRBJ1-5 and V is TRBV5-5, with D unclear. Per germline, CDR1 SGHKS and CDR2 YYEKEE (reference sequence). V lost 0 bases and J 5 bases, leaving 6 bases between the germline ends. The CDR3 extends over 13 amino acids. DNA for the CDR3: TGTGCCAGCAGCTTGGCAGAATATCAGCCCCAGCATTTT. Translating gives CASSLAEYQPQHF.

The chain couples TRBV24-1 to TRBJ2-7; perhaps TRBD2 as D (6 bases). CDR1 and CDR2 from the germline V gene are KGHDR and SFDVKD. The ends were cut back, 5 bases at V and 5 bases at J, with 12 bases in the middle. The CDR3 is made up of 13 amino acids. The CDR3 reads CATSGATGDEQYF. The CDR3 nucleotides are TGTGCCACCAGTGGGGCAACGGGGGACGAGCAGTACTTC.

In this sample, this clone turned up once. The V and J genes are TRBV27 and TRBJ1-1; TRBD1 matches at 8 bases. V trimming: 5 bases; J trimming: 8 bases; junction bases outside the gene matches: 7. CDR3 length: 13 residues. Germline CDR1 is MNHEY and CDR2 is SMNVEV (reference sequence). CDR3 in DNA: TGTGCCAGCAGTATCTCGAGGACAGGGGAAGCTTTCTTT. Its protein is CASSISRTGEAFF.

The gene calls are TRBV5-1 and TRBJ2-4; possibly TRBD1 for D (6 bases). Trimming cost V 0 bases and J 0 bases, with 7 bases left between them. The CDR3 runs 15 residues. Per the germline V gene, CDR1 is SGHRS and CDR2 is YFSETQ. This CDR3 reads CASSLGGLAKNIQYF. The DNA of the CDR3 is TGCGCCAGCAGCTTGGGGGGGCTAGCCAAAAACATTCAGTACTTC.

J is TRBJ2-6 and V is TRBV5-4; 7 bases line up with TRBD1. Trimming took 3 bases from V and 2 from J; bases not matched to a gene: 2. The germline V gene encodes CDR1 SGHNT and CDR2 YYREEE (reference sequence). The CDR3 consists of 15 residues. CDR3 coding DNA: TGTGCCAGCAGCTCCGACAGGGCTGGGGCCAACGTCCTGACTTTC. Its protein is CASSSDRAGANVLTF.

The J gene is TRBJ2-7, the V gene TRBV9; TRBD2 agrees at 7 bases. J lost 3 bases, V lost 0 bases, and 3 bases had no gene match. The length of the CDR3 is 14 residues. Germline assignment: CDR1 SGDLS and CDR2 YYNGEE. As DNA, the CDR3 is TGTGCCAGCAGCGTAGCTAGCGGAAACTACGAGCAGTACTTC. Translated, it gives CASSVASGNYEQYF. Full variable domain (missing parts from reference TRBV9 and TRBJ2-7): DSGVTQTPKHLITATGQRVTLRCSPRSGDLSVYWYQQSLDQGLQFLIQYYNGEERAKGNILERFSAQQFPDLHSELNLSSLELGDSALYFCASSVASGNYEQYFGPGTRLTVT.

This rearrangement joins TRBV24-1 to TRBJ2-7; 7 nucleotides match TRBD1. The CDR3 contains 14 residues. CDR1 KGHDR and CDR2 SFDVKD come from the germline V gene. J lost 4 bases, V lost 3 bases, and 5 bases had no gene match. CDR3 protein: CATSDDRDAYEQYF. In nucleotides, the CDR3 is TGTGCCACCAGTGATGACAGGGATGCTTACGAGCAGTACTTC.

This chain links TRBV12-3 or TRBV12-4 with TRBJ1-1; D gene unclear. The CDR3 loop spans 13 amino acids. The V and J ends lost 4 bases and 3 bases respectively, with 9 bases between them. The CDR3 nucleotides read TGTGCCAGCAGTTCCCAGGTTTACACTGAAGCTTTCTTT. Residues: CASSSQVYTEAFF.

The chain employs TRBV19 and TRBJ1-1, with 10 bases matching TRBD1. CDR3 size: 14 residues. Germline values: CDR1 LNHDA, CDR2 SQIVND (reference sequence). V lost 7 bases, J lost 4 bases, and 6 bases stayed unmatched. The chain's CDR3 is CASIGTGETTEAFF. CDR3 in DNA: TGTGCCAGTATAGGGACAGGGGAGACCACTGAAGCTTTCTTT.

V and J are TRBV7-2 and TRBJ1-2; the D is unclear. The CDR3 has 15 residues. CDR1 is SGHTA, CDR2 FQGNSA, per germline. The ends were cut back, 5 bases at V and 4 bases at J, with 17 bases in the middle. The CDR3 DNA reads TGTGCCAGCAGCCAAACCTCACGGGGATTCTATGGCTACACCTTC. Protein product: CASSQTSRGFYGYTF.

In this sample, this clone turned up a few times. The chain links TRBV16 to TRBJ1-5; 7 nucleotides line up with TRBD1. V lost 0 bases, J lost 4 bases, and 3 bases stayed unmatched. Germline assignment: CDR1 KGHSY and CDR2 FQNENV. There are 15 residues in the CDR3. CDR3 amino acids: CASSQSGQINQPQHF. The CDR3 DNA is TGTGCCAGCAGCCAATCGGGACAGATTAATCAGCCCCAGCATTTT.

V usage is TRBV10-3 and J usage is TRBJ2-5; 9 bases are shared with TRBD1. CDR3 length: 17 amino acids. The trim removed 5 bases at V and 3 bases at J, leaving 13 bases unmatched. The germline V gene has CDR1 ENHRY and CDR2 SYGVKD. The CDR3 nucleotides read TGTGCCATCAGTCCCACAATTTTGGGACAGGGAGAAGAGACCCAGTACTTC. This codes for CAISPTILGQGEETQYF.

The V call is TRBV7-2, the J call TRBJ2-4; TRBD1 aligns across 9 bases. V shed 5 bases, J shed 8 bases, and the junction held 7 bases outside the gene matches. The CDR3 is made up of 14 amino acids. Germline CDR1 and CDR2: SGHTA and FQGNSA. The CDR3 here is CASSPTGGGDIQYF. CDR3 DNA sequence: TGTGCCAGCAGCCCGACAGGGGGAGGTGACATTCAGTACTTC.

This chain joins TRBV24-1 and TRBJ2-7; 9 nucleotides line up with TRBD1. CDR1 is KGHDR and CDR2 is SFDVKD in the germline V gene. CDR3 length: 15 residues. The V gene end was trimmed by 3 bases and the J gene end by 3 bases; junction bases not matched to a gene: 5. Here the CDR3 reads CATSDGQGTLYEQYF. DNA for the CDR3: TGTGCCACCAGTGATGGACAGGGGACCCTCTACGAGCAGTACTTC.

This rearrangement joins TRBV2 to TRBJ1-5; maybe TRBD1 (5 bases). The CDR3 has 16 amino acids. Trimming removed 3 bases at V and 5 bases at J, with 17 bases between. Germline CDR1 reads SNHLY; CDR2 reads FYNNEI. In DNA, the CDR3 is TGTGCCAGCAGTGAGAGCGCCAGGGAGGACGATCAGCCCCAGCATTTT. It translates to CASSESAREDDQPQHF.

V gene TRBV2 combines with J gene TRBJ1-5, with D uncertain. The ends were cut back, 6 bases at V and 9 bases at J, with 15 bases in the middle. Germline V gene sequence: CDR1 SNHLY, CDR2 FYNNEI. The CDR3 is 13 residues long. As DNA, the CDR3 is TGTGCCAGCAGGGATTCCGCCTCGGGGCCCCAGCATTTT. This encodes CASRDSASGPQHF.

J is TRBJ1-5 and V is TRBV7-6; D remains ambiguous. V was trimmed by 1 base and J by 4 bases, leaving 8 bases between them. This CDR3 contains 14 residues. The germline CDR1 and CDR2 sequences are SGHVS and FNYEAQ. In nucleotides, the CDR3 is TGTGCCAGCAGCTTAGGCGGGGAAAATCAGCCCCAGCATTTT. Amino acid sequence: CASSLGGENQPQHF.

This clone was seen only a few times. This chain links TRBV11-2 with TRBJ1-5, with 7 bases fitting TRBD1. The germline V gene has CDR1 SGHAT and CDR2 FQNNGV. The CDR3 is 14 amino acids. Trimming cost V 5 bases and J 6 bases; bases outside gene matches: 7. The CDR3 DNA is TGTGCCAGCAGCCAGGGGGGTGAGCGTCAGCCCCAGCATTTT. Its protein product is CASSQGGERQPQHF.